These T cell receptor beta chains were read from a single sample in a study of Graves' ophthalmopathy and Graves' hyperthyroidism. MiXCR, run by TCRdb on the multiplex PCR reads, gives a single entry per CDR3 protein. The repertoire holds 350,000 to 400,000 distinct CDR3 sequences, with about 16% as singletons. The sample consisted of peripheral blood. The receptors were gathered from a young woman with stable Graves' hyperthyroidism. The CDR3 runs from the conserved cysteine through the conserved F or W. The D gene is left open where the match is weak. Not all rows give a size; the values are once, few, many and, for expanded clones, a class.

v_gene	d_gene	j_gene	abundance	CDR3aa	CDR3nt
TRBV12-3/TRBV12-4	TRBD2	TRBJ2-5	-	CASSLVGLAGYQETQYF	TGTGCCAGCAGTTTGGTGGGACTAGCGGGGTACCAAGAGACCCAGTACTTC
TRBV12-3/TRBV12-4	-	TRBJ2-2	few	CASSLAGGLDTGELFF	TGTGCCAGCAGTTTAGCGGGGGGGCTTGACACCGGGGAGCTGTTTTTT
TRBV7-2	-	TRBJ1-5	many	CASSSNGDGNQPQHF	TGTGCCAGCAGCTCAAATGGGGATGGCAATCAGCCCCAGCATTTT
TRBV6-1	TRBD1	TRBJ1-2	many	CASRDRVFEGYTF	TGTGCCAGCAGGGACAGGGTCTTTGAAGGCTACACCTTC
TRBV5-1	TRBD1	TRBJ2-2	-	CASSLGSRGRNTGELFF	TGCGCCAGCAGCTTGGGATCCAGGGGGCGAAACACCGGGGAGCTGTTTTTT
TRBV12-3/TRBV12-4	TRBD2	TRBJ2-2	few	CAILAGVNTGELFF	TGTGCCATTCTAGCGGGGGTAAACACCGGGGAGCTGTTTTTT
TRBV29-1	TRBD1	TRBJ2-5	few	CSVRSRDRGGETQYF	TGCAGCGTTCGAAGCCGGGACAGGGGAGGGGAGACCCAGTACTTC
TRBV12-3/TRBV12-4	-	TRBJ1-2	many	CASSETGSYGYTF	TGTGCCAGCAGTGAAACTGGATCCTATGGCTACACCTTC
TRBV29-1	TRBD2	TRBJ2-7	many	CSVEGLAGGASYEQYF	TGCAGCGTTGAAGGGCTAGCGGGGGGGGCTTCTTACGAGCAGTACTTC
TRBV7-2	TRBD1	TRBJ2-1	-	CASSLMAGQGTEQFF	TGTGCCAGCAGCCTAATGGCAGGACAGGGAACTGAGCAGTTCTTC
TRBV9	TRBD2	TRBJ2-5	many	CASSVGGIETQYF	TGTGCCAGCAGCGTGGGGGGGATAGAGACCCAGTACTTC
TRBV7-9	-	TRBJ2-5	many	CASTPTLRETQYF	TGTGCCAGCACTCCAACACTTAGGGAGACCCAGTACTTC
TRBV20-1	-	TRBJ1-2	many	CSAMKGDGYTF	TGCAGTGCTATGAAGGGGGATGGCTACACCTTC
TRBV2	TRBD1	TRBJ1-2	many	CATPDRVSFPPSGYTF	TGTGCCACCCCTGACAGGGTATCGTTCCCCCCTTCTGGCTACACCTTC
TRBV30	-	TRBJ1-1	-	CAVGGTEAFF	TGTGCCGTGGGTGGGACTGAAGCTTTCTTT
TRBV27	-	TRBJ2-7	many	CASSLRGASSYEQYF	TGTGCCAGCAGTTTAAGGGGCGCAAGCTCCTACGAGCAGTACTTC
TRBV27	TRBD1	TRBJ1-2	-	CASRLTGGVGYTF	TGTGCCAGCAGACTAACAGGGGGCGTTGGCTACACCTTC
TRBV7-3	-	TRBJ2-5	-	CASSLMAGQQETQYF	TGTGCCAGCAGCTTAATGGCAGGGCAACAGGAGACCCAGTACTTC
TRBV12-3/TRBV12-4	-	TRBJ2-5	many	CASQGHETQYF	TGTGCCAGCCAGGGTCACGAGACCCAGTACTTC
TRBV9	-	TRBJ2-2	many	CASSVVDGDTGELFF	TGTGCCAGCAGCGTAGTTGACGGAGACACCGGGGAGCTGTTTTTT
TRBV27	TRBD1	TRBJ1-2	many	CASSDRAGGYTF	TGTGCCAGCAGCGACAGGGCCGGTGGCTACACCTTC
TRBV19	-	TRBJ2-7	many	CASSIGGLPSYEQYF	TGTGCCAGTAGTATCGGGGGACTCCCTTCCTACGAGCAGTACTTC
TRBV12-3/TRBV12-4	TRBD1	TRBJ1-1	many	CASSPGQFEAFF	TGTGCCAGCAGTCCGGGACAGTTTGAAGCTTTCTTT
TRBV10-3	-	TRBJ2-7	-	CAISGARTSYEQYF	TGTGCCATCAGTGGGGCCAGAACTTCCTACGAGCAGTACTTC
TRBV5-1	TRBD1	TRBJ2-7	many	CASSSPGQGFYEQYF	TGCGCCAGCAGCTCCCCGGGACAGGGTTTCTACGAGCAGTACTTC
TRBV12-3/TRBV12-4	-	TRBJ2-7	many	CASSLAGGSGEQYF	TGTGCCAGCAGTTTAGCGGGGGGCTCAGGGGAGCAGTACTTC
TRBV11-2	-	TRBJ1-2	many	CASSSITGARSYGYTF	TGTGCCAGCAGCAGTATTACGGGAGCGCGTTCCTATGGCTACACCTTC
TRBV7-8	TRBD1	TRBJ2-7	many	CASSLDRGLYEQYF	TGTGCCAGCAGCCTTGACAGGGGGCTCTACGAGCAGTACTTC
TRBV9	-	TRBJ1-1	many	CASSVGLGGNTEAFF	TGTGCCAGCAGCGTAGGGTTGGGAGGGAACACTGAAGCTTTCTTT
TRBV6-5	-	TRBJ2-7	many	CASSSRPSSEQYF	TGTGCCAGCAGTTCTCGACCCTCCTCCGAGCAGTACTTC
TRBV13	-	TRBJ1-5	many	CASSFGYDGYSNQPQHF	TGTGCCAGCAGCTTCGGGTACGACGGTTATAGCAATCAGCCCCAGCATTTT
TRBV29-1	TRBD1	TRBJ2-7	many	CSVEGGTGLYEQYF	TGCAGCGTTGAAGGTGGGACAGGGTTGTACGAGCAGTACTTC
TRBV20-1	-	TRBJ1-2	many	CSARVVGEGYGYTF	TGCAGTGCTAGAGTGGTAGGGGAAGGCTATGGCTACACCTTC
TRBV6-1	-	TRBJ1-1	many	CASRQGTEAFF	TGTGCCAGCAGGCAGGGTACTGAAGCTTTCTTT
TRBV20-1	-	TRBJ2-7	-	CSARDGAYEQYF	TGCAGTGCCCGGGACGGTGCCTACGAGCAGTACTTC
TRBV19	-	TRBJ1-6	-	CASSIGGGDYPLHF	TGTGCCAGTAGTATAGGGGGGGGGGACTACCCCCTCCACTTT
TRBV20-1	-	TRBJ1-1	many	CSAPGRGTTEAFF	TGCAGTGCTCCAGGGCGAGGTACCACTGAAGCTTTCTTT
TRBV6-1	-	TRBJ1-2	many	CASFSPTWRDGYTF	TGTGCCAGCTTCTCCCCGACCTGGAGAGACGGCTACACCTTC
TRBV12-3/TRBV12-4	-	TRBJ2-7	many	CASSNAYEQYF	TGTGCCAGCAGCAATGCCTACGAGCAGTACTTC
TRBV19	-	TRBJ1-5	many	CASSIYSVEVKPQHF	TGTGCCAGTAGTATTTATTCGGTCGAGGTCAAGCCCCAGCATTTT
TRBV20-1	TRBD2	TRBJ2-7	many	CSAPGLAGSYEQYF	TGCAGTGCCCCAGGGTTAGCGGGGTCCTACGAGCAGTACTTC
TRBV7-8	TRBD2	TRBJ2-5	many	CASSSGTSDQETQYF	TGTGCCAGCAGCTCCGGGACTAGCGACCAAGAGACCCAGTACTTC
TRBV7-2	-	TRBJ2-7	many	CASSFGDRYYEQYF	TGTGCCAGCAGCTTTGGTGACAGATACTACGAGCAGTACTTC
TRBV29-1	-	TRBJ1-2	few	CSVVILAAGYTF	TGCAGCGTTGTTATTCTGGCGGCTGGCTACACCTTC
TRBV11-2	-	TRBJ1-2	many	CASSLDYSSNYGYTF	TGTGCCAGCAGCTTAGATTACTCGTCTAACTATGGCTACACCTTC
TRBV6-1	-	TRBJ1-2	many	CASMWRQGDGYTF	TGTGCCAGCATGTGGCGGCAGGGTGATGGCTACACCTTC
TRBV27	-	TRBJ1-1	few	CASSMMGANTEAFF	TGTGCCAGCAGTATGATGGGAGCGAACACTGAAGCTTTCTTT
TRBV6-1	-	TRBJ2-7	many	CASSEGEAGSRSYEQYF	TGTGCCAGCAGTGAAGGAGAGGCCGGCAGCCGGTCCTACGAACAGTACTTC
TRBV11-2	TRBD1	TRBJ1-2	-	CASSFGSGQGIGSYGYTF	TGTGCCAGCAGCTTCGGCTCGGGACAGGGGATTGGTAGCTATGGCTACACCTTC
TRBV20-1	-	TRBJ2-5	many	CSAREINRATETQYF	TGCAGTGCTAGAGAGATCAACAGGGCCACCGAGACCCAGTACTTC
TRBV19	TRBD1	TRBJ1-5	-	CASSVRDRSLVKERKKGNQPQHF	TGTGCCAGTAGTGTTCGGGACAGGTCTTTAGTGAAGGAGCGGAAAAAGGGCAATCAGCCCCAGCATTTT
TRBV29-1	-	TRBJ2-7	many	CSVEDPEGTYEQYF	TGCAGCGTTGAAGACCCGGAGGGTACCTACGAGCAGTACTTC
TRBV5-1	-	TRBJ2-5	-	CASSYGLGTQETQYF	TGCGCCAGCAGCTATGGCCTGGGGACACAAGAGACCCAGTACTTC